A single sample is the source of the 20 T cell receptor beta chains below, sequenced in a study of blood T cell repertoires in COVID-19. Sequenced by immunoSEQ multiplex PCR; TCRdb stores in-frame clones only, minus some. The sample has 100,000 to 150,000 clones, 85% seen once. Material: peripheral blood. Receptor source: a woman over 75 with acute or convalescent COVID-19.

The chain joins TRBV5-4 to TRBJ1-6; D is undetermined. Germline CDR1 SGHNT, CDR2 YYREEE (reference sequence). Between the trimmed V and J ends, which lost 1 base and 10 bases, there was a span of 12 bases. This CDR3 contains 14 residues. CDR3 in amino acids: CASSLQGTGSPLHF. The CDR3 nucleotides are TGTGCCAGCAGCTTGCAAGGAACCGGGTCACCCCTCCACTTT.

CDR3 in DNA: TGTGCCAGCAGTAAAGGGCAGGGGGCCCACGAGCAGTACGTC. Protein product: CASSKGQGAHEQYV. The V and J genes are TRBV6-6 and TRBJ2-7; 8 bases are shared with TRBD1. The CDR3 totals 14 residues. Trimming cost V 5 bases and J 5 bases; bases outside gene matches: 8. Germline V gene data show CDR1 as MNHNY and CDR2 as SVGAGI (reference sequence).

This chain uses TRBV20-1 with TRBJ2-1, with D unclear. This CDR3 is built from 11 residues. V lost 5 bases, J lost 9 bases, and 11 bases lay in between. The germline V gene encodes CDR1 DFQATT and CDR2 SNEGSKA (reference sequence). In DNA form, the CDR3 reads TGCAGTGCTGGCCCTCGAGGTGAGCAGTTCTTC. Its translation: CSAGPRGEQFF.

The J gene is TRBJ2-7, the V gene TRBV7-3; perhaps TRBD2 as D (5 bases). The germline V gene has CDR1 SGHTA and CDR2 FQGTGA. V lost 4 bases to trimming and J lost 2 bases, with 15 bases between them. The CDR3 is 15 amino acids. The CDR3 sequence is CASSSYSRETYEQYF. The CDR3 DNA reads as TGTGCCAGCAGCTCCTATAGCCGGGAAACCTACGAGCAGTACTTC.

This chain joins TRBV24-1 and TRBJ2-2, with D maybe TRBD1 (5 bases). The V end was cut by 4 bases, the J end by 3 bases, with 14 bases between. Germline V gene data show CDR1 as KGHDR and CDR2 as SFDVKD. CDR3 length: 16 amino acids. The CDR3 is CATSDPQGGDTGELFF. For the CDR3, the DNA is TGTGCCACCAGTGACCCCCAGGGTGGGGACACCGGGGAGCTGTTTTTT.

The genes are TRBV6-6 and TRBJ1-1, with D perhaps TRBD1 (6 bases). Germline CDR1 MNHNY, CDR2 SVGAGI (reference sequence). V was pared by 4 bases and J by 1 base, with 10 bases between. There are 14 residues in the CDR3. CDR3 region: CASSFQQGNTEAFF. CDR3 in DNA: TGTGCCAGCAGTTTTCAACAGGGGAACACTGAAGCTTTCTTT.

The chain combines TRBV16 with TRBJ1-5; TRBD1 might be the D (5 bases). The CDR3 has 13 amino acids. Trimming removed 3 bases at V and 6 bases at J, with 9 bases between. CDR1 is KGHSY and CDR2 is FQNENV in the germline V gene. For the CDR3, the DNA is TGTGCCAGCAGCCAGGGGGGTATTCAGCCCCAGCATTTT. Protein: CASSQGGIQPQHF.

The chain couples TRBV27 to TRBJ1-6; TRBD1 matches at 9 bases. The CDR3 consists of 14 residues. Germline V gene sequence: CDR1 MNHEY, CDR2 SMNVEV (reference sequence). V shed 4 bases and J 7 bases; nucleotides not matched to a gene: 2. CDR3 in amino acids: CASSSGTGNSPLHF. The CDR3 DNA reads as TGTGCCAGCAGTTCCGGGACAGGGAATTCACCCCTCCACTTT.

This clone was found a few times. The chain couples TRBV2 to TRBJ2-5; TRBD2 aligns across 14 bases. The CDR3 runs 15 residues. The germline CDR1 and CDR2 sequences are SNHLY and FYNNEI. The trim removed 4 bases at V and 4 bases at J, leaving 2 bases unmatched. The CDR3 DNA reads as TGTGCCAGCAGTGGGACTAGCGGGGGGCCAGAGACCCAGTACTTC. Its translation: CASSGTSGGPETQYF.

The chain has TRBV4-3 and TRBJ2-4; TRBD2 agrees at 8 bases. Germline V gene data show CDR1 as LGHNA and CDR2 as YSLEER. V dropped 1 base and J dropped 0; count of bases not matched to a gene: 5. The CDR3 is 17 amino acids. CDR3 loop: CASSQVVSGAAKNIQYF. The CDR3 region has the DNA TGCGCCAGCAGCCAAGTGGTTAGCGGGGCAGCCAAAAACATTCAGTACTTC.

For the CDR3, the DNA is TGTGCCAGCAGGAGCCAGGGCGGGGCGAACACTGAAGCTTTCTTT. Its translation: CASRSQGGANTEAFF. The J gene is TRBJ1-1, the V gene TRBV3-1 (or the pseudogene TRBV3-2), with D maybe TRBD1 (5 bases). V lost 6 bases to trimming and J lost 1 base, with 15 bases between them. The CDR3 runs 15 residues. Germline V gene lookup returns CDR1 LGHDT and CDR2 YNNKEL (reference sequence).

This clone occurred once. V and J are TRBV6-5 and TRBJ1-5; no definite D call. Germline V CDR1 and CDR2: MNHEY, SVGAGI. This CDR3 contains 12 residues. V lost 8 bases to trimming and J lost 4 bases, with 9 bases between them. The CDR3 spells CASCVWNQPQHF. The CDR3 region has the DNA TGTGCCAGCTGCGTCTGGAATCAGCCCCAGCATTTT.

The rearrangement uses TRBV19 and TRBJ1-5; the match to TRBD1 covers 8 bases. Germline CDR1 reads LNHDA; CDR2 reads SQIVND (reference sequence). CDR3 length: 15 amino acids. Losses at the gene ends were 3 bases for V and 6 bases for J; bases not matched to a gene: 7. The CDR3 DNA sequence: TGTGCCAGTAGTATCGACAGGGGACCCCGTCAGCCCCAGCATTTT. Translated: CASSIDRGPRQPQHF.

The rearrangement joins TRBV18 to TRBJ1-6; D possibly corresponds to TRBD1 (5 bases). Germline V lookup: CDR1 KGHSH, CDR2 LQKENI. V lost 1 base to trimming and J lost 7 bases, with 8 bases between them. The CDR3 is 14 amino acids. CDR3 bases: TGTGCCAGCTCACCACGCGACAGCAATTCACCCCTCCACTTT. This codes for CASSPRDSNSPLHF. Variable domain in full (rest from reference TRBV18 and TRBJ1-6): NAGVMQNPRHLVRRRGQEARLRCSPMKGHSHVYWYRQLPEEGLKFMVYLQKENIIDESGMPKERFSAEFPKEGPSILRIQQVVRGDSAAYFCASSPRDSNSPLHFGNGTRLTVT.

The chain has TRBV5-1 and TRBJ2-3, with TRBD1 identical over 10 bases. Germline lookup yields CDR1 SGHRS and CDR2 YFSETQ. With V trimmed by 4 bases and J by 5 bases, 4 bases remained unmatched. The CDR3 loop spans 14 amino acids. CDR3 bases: TGCGCCAGCAGCAGACAGGGGGCTCAAGATACGCAGTATTTT. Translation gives CASSRQGAQDTQYF.

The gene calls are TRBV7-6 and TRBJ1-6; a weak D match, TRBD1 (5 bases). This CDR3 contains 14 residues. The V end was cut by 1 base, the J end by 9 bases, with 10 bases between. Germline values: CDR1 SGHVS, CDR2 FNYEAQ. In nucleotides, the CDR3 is TGTGCCAGCAGCTTAGGGGGCGGGGGTTCACCCCTCCACTTT. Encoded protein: CASSLGGGGSPLHF.

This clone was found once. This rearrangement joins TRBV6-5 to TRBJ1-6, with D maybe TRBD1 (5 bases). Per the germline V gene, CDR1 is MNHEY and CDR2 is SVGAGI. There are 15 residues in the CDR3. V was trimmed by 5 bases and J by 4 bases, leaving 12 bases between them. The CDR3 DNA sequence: TGTGCCAGCAGTCCTGCCCAGGGATATAATTCACCCCTCCACTTT. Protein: CASSPAQGYNSPLHF.

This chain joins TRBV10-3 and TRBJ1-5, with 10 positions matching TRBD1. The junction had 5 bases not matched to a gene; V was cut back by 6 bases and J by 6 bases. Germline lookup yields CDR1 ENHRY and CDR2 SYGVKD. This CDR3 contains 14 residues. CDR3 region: CAISTGTGAQPQHF. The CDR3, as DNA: TGTGCCATCAGCACCGGGACAGGGGCTCAGCCCCAGCATTTT.

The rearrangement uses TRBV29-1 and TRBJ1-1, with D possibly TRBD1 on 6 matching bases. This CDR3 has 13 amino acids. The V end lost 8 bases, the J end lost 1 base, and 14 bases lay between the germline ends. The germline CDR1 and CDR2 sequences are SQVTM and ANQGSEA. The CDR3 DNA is TGCAGCTCTCAGCGACAGGCGAACACTGAAGCTTTCTTT. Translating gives CSSQRQANTEAFF. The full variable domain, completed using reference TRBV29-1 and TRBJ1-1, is SAVISQKPSRDICQRGTSLTIQCQVDSQVTMMFWYRQQPGQSLTLIATANQGSEATYESGFVIDKFPISRPNLTFSTLTVSNMSPEDSSIYLCSSQRQANTEAFFGQGTRLTVV.

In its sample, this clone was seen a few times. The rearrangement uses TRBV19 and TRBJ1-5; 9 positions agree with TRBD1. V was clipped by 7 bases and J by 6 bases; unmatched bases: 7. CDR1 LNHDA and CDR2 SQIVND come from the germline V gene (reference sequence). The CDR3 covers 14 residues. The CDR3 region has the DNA TGTGCCAGTACCGGGACAGGGTTTATTCAGCCCCAGCATTTT. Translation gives CASTGTGFIQPQHF.